These 6 T cell receptor beta chains originate from one sample sequenced in a study of T cell responses to AZD1222 COVID-19 vaccine. Libraries were prepared by immunoSEQ multiplex PCR; TCRdb keeps only in-frame clonotypes and omits some of them. The sample lists around 130,000 clones; 88% were seen once. Sequences were derived from peripheral blood, sampled 28 days after the second AZD1222 dose. The receptors stem from an adult who received the AZD1222 COVID-19 vaccine.

This clone has just one count. The rearrangement links TRBV21-1 to TRBJ1-6; the listed D gene, TRBD1, was not tested against the DNA. TRBV21-1 is described as a pseudogene. This CDR3 has 12 residues. The CDR3: CAGGWGHSPLHF. CDR3 DNA sequence: TGTGCCGGCGGCTGGGGCCATTCACCCCTCCACTTT.

This chain links TRBV28 with TRBJ1-1, with a possible D match to TRBD1 (6 bases). This CDR3 spans 15 amino acids. Trimming cost V 3 bases and J 5 bases, with 16 bases left between them. Germline-derived CDR1 and CDR2 are MDHEN and SYDVKM. CDR3 protein: CASSLLGHLSTEAFF. For the CDR3, the DNA is TGTGCCAGCAGTTTGCTGGGACACCTGAGTACTGAAGCTTTCTTT.

This CDR3 is CASSGVADRNTQYF. Here the CDR3 DNA reads TGTGCCAGCTCAGGTGTAGCAGACCGTAATACGCAGTATTTT. V and J are TRBV18 and TRBJ2-3; no clear D gene. The CDR3 totals 14 residues. CDR1 and CDR2 (germline): KGHSH, LQKENI. Trimming removed 5 bases at V and 7 bases at J, with 16 bases between.

The chain joins TRBV11-2 to TRBJ1-3; D unresolved. CDR1 is SGHAT and CDR2 is FQNNGV in the germline V gene. CDR3 length: 19 residues. Between the trimmed V and J ends, which lost 1 base and 0 bases, there was a span of 19 bases. CDR3 residues: CASSLGGSQNPDSGNTIYF. Here the CDR3 DNA reads TGTGCCAGCAGCTTAGGGGGATCACAAAACCCCGACTCTGGAAACACCATATATTTT.

The chain uses TRBV6-5 and TRBJ1-1; D is unresolved. Germline V CDR1 and CDR2: MNHEY, SVGAGI. V lost 6 bases to trimming and J lost 1 base, with 15 bases between them. The CDR3 has 15 residues. Here the CDR3 DNA reads TGTGCCAGCAGCCGCGACCTGACGGCGAACACTGAAGCTTTCTTT. Translated, it gives CASSRDLTANTEAFF.

This clone was seen just once. The CDR3 DNA reads as TGTGCCAGCAGCTTAGGTCGGTTGAACTATGGCTACACCTTC. This sequence encodes CASSLGRLNYGYTF. V and J are TRBV11-1 and TRBJ1-2; D not resolved. The V gene's germline CDR1 is SGHAT and CDR2 FQDESV (reference sequence). This CDR3 has 14 residues. The V gene lost 1 base and the J gene lost 2 bases, with 8 bases spanning the gap.